Shown below are 4 T cell receptor beta chains from a single sample sequenced in a study of cytomegalovirus exposure and HLA in healthy donors. Both 60 Vbeta primers and 13 Jbeta primers went into the PCR. Only in-frame clones appear in the TCRdb table, and some are missing; sequencing was by immunoSEQ multiplex PCR. In the table there are 80,000 to 100,000 clones, around 85% of which are singletons. The specimen sequenced was PBMCs. The receptors derive from a man aged 35-49 years in good health and CMV-seropositive.

This chain joins TRBV29-1 and TRBJ2-1; D is unclear. Germline lookup yields CDR1 SQVTM and CDR2 ANQGSEA. V was cut by 5 bases and J by 6 bases, with 11 bases left in between. The CDR3 is made up of 12 amino acids. CDR3 coding DNA: TGCAGCGTTTCTATACTTGGCAATGAGCAGTTCTTC. This sequence encodes CSVSILGNEQFF.

This chain connects TRBV5-1 to TRBJ2-1; 7 bases agree with TRBD2. Germline-derived CDR1 and CDR2 are SGHRS and YFSETQ. The CDR3 extends over 13 amino acids. V trimming: 5 bases; J trimming: 5 bases; junction bases outside the gene matches: 4. The CDR3: CASRLLADNEQFF. Written as DNA, the CDR3 is TGCGCCAGCAGACTCCTAGCGGACAATGAGCAGTTCTTC.

The J gene is TRBJ2-2, the V gene TRBV2; TRBD1 agrees at 8 bases. Germline-derived CDR1 and CDR2 are SNHLY and FYNNEI. The ends lost 6 bases at V and 7 bases at J; junction bases unmatched: 7. The CDR3 runs 14 residues. CDR3 sequence: CASRPDRDGGELFF. Here the CDR3 DNA reads TGTGCCAGCAGGCCGGACAGGGATGGCGGGGAGCTGTTTTTT.

This rearrangement joins TRBV14 to TRBJ1-1; D gene unclear. The CDR3 runs to 15 residues. Trimming left V 7 bases short and J 4 bases short, with 19 bases between. Germline assignment: CDR1 SGHDN and CDR2 FVKESK. CDR3 region: CASTPARGKGTEAFF. As DNA, the CDR3 is TGTGCCAGCACCCCAGCTCGGGGTAAGGGCACTGAAGCTTTCTTT.